The clone carrying this TCR beta chain was observed many times. What it recognizes is unknown. This record comes from a study of T cells in Graves' hyperthyroidism and ophthalmopathy. Study-level information: Pretreatment peripheral blood was obtained at initial diagnosis. Study-wide results and limits: Onset of ophthalmopathy came a median roughly 6.4 months after the model predicted it. Clonotypes that were expanded in thyroid above 0.001 mostly appeared in blood too.

The CDR3 runs to 15 residues. The V gene lost 4 bases and the J gene lost 9 bases, with 18 bases spanning the gap. Looked up from germline, CDR1 is KGHDR and CDR2 is SFDVKD. Researchers took RNA transcripts and amplified the TCR beta CDR3 regions from them. Using the HTBI primer set, a first-round RT-PCR was run on the TCR CDR3. TCRdb re-called the multiplex PCR reads through MiXCR, storing one row per CDR3 protein. This table has fewer than 850,000 distinct CDR3 sequences, roughly 17% appearing once. The TCR originated in a man in his forties or fifties with Graves' hyperthyroidism. Sequencing was carried out using blood. The J gene is TRBJ2-1, the V gene TRBV24-1; D is undetermined. Here the CDR3 reads CATSDPGSVPVEQFF. The DNA for the CDR3 is TGTGCCACCAGTGACCCAGGCTCGGTCCCGGTTGAGCAGTTCTTC.